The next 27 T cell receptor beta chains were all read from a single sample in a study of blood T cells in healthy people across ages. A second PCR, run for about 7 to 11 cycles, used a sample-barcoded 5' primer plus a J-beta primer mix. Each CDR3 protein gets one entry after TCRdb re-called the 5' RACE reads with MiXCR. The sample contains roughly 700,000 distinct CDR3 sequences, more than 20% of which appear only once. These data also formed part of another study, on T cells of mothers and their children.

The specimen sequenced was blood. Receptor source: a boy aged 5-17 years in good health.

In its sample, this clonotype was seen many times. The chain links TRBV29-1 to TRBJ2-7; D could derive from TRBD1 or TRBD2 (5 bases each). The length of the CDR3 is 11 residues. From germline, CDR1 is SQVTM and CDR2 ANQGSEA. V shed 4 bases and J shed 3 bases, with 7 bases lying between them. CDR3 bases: TGCAGCGTTGGGGACGACTACGAGCAGTACTTC. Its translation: CSVGDDYEQYF.

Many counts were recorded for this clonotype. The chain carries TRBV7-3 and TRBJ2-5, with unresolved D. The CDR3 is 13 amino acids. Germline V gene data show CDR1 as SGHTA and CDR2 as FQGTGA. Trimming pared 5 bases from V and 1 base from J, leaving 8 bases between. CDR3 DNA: TGTGCCAGCAGCCTCTCTATCCAAGAGACCCAGTACTTC. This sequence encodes CASSLSIQETQYF.

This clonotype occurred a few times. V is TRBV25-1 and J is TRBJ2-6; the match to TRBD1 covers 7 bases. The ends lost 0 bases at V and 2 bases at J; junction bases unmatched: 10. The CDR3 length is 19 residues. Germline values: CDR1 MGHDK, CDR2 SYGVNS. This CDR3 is CASSEYRWTGLPGANVLTF. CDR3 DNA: TGTGCCAGCAGTGAATATCGCTGGACAGGACTTCCTGGGGCCAACGTCCTGACTTTC.

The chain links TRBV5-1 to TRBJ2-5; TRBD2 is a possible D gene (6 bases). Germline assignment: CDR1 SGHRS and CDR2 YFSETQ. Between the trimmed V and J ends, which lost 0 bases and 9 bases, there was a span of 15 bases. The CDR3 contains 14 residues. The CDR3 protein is CASSLGDSEESQYF. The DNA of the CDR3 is TGCGCCAGCAGCTTGGGGGACTCTGAGGAGTCCCAGTACTTC.

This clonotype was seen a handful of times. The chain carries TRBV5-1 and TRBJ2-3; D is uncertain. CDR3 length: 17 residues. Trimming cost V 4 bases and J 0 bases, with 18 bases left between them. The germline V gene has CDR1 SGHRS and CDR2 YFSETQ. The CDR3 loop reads CASSANYLLSSTDTQYF. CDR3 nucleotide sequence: TGCGCCAGCAGCGCAAACTACTTATTGTCTAGCACAGATACGCAGTATTTT.

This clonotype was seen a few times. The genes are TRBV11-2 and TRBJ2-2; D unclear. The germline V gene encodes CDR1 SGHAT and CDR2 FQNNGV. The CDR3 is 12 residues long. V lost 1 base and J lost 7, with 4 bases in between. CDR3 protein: CASSLGYGELFF. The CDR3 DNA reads TGTGCCAGCAGCTTAGGGTACGGGGAGCTGTTTTTT.

This chain's CDR3 is CASSLTTGTGGRDEQFF. CDR3 nucleotides: TGTGCCAGCAGCCTTACAACTGGGACAGGGGGCCGGGATGAGCAGTTCTTC. The J gene is TRBJ2-1, the V gene TRBV7-3; 12 nucleotides line up with TRBD1. V lost 5 bases and J lost 8; bases outside the gene matches: 13. The CDR3 sequence is 17 residues long. The germline V gene has CDR1 SGHTA and CDR2 FQGTGA.

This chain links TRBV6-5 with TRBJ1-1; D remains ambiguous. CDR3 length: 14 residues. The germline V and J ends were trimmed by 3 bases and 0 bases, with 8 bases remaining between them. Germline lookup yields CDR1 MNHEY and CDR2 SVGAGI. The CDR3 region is CASSYGGLNTEAFF. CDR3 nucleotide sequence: TGTGCCAGCAGTTATGGCGGATTGAACACTGAAGCTTTCTTT.

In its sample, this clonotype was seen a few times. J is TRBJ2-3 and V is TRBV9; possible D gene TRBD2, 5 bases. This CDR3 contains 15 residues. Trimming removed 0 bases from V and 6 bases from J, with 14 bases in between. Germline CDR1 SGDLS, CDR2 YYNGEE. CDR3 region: CASSVAIGVGDTQYF. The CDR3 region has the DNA TGTGCCAGCAGCGTAGCTATCGGGGTAGGGGATACGCAGTATTTT. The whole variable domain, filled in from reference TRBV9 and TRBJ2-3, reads DSGVTQTPKHLITATGQRVTLRCSPRSGDLSVYWYQQSLDQGLQFLIQYYNGEERAKGNILERFSAQQFPDLHSELNLSSLELGDSALYFCASSVAIGVGDTQYFGPGTRLTVL.

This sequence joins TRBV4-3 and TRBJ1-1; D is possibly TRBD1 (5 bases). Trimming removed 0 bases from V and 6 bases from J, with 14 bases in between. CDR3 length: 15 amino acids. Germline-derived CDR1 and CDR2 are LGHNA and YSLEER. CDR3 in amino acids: CASSQDVAGTAEAFF. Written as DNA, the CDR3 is TGCGCCAGCAGCCAAGACGTCGCCGGGACCGCTGAAGCTTTCTTT.

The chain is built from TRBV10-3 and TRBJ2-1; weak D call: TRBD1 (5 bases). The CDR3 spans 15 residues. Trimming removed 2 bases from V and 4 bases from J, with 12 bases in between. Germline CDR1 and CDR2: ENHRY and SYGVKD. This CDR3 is CAISEKGFPYNEQFF. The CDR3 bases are TGTGCCATCAGTGAGAAGGGGTTTCCTTACAATGAGCAGTTCTTC.

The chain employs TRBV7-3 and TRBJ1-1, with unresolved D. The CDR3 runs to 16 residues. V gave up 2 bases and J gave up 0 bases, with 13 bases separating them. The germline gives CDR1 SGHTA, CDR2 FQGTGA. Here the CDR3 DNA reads TGTGCCAGCAGCTTAGAAAAAGGACGGATGAACACTGAAGCTTTCTTT. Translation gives CASSLEKGRMNTEAFF.

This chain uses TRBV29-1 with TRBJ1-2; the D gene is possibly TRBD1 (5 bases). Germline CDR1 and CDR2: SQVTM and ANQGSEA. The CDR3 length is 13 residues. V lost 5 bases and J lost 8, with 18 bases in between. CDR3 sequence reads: CSVWDQQRGGYTF. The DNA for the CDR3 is TGCAGCGTTTGGGACCAGCAAAGAGGAGGCTACACCTTC.

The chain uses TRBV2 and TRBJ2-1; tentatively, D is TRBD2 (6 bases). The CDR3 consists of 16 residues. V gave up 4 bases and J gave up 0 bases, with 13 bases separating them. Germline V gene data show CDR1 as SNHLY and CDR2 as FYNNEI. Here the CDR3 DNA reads TGTGCCAGCAGTGGCGGAGCGGGTAGCTCCTACAATGAGCAGTTCTTC. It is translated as CASSGGAGSSYNEQFF.

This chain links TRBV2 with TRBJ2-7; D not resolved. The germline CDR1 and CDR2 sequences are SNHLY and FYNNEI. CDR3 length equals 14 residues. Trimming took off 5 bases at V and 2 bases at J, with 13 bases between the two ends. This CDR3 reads CASSTTGVTYEQYF. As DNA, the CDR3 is TGTGCCAGCAGTACGACCGGCGTAACCTACGAGCAGTACTTC.

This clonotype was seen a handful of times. The chain's CDR3 is CASSEPGVGDTQYF. CDR3 sequence (DNA): TGTGCCAGCAGTGAGCCAGGGGTGGGAGATACGCAGTATTTT. The J gene is TRBJ2-3, the V gene TRBV25-1, with D possibly being TRBD1 (6 bases). CDR1 is MGHDK, CDR2 SYGVNS, per germline. This CDR3 is 14 amino acids long. V lost 3 bases, J lost 5 bases, and 12 bases lay in between.

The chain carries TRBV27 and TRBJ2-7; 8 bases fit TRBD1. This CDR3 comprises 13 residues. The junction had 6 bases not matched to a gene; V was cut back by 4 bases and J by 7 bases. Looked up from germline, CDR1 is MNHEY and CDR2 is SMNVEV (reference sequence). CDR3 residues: CASSSRTGSEQYF. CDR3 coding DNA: TGTGCCAGCAGTTCGCGGACAGGGTCAGAGCAGTACTTC.

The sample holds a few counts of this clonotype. In DNA, the CDR3 is TGCAGTGCTAGAGTGGACAGAGGACAGCCCCAGCATTTT. It encodes CSARVDRGQPQHF. The V gene is TRBV20-1, the J gene TRBJ1-5; tentatively, D is TRBD1 (6 bases). The V gene's germline CDR1 is DFQATT and CDR2 SNEGSKA (reference sequence). V lost 1 base, J lost 7 bases, and 11 bases lay in between. This CDR3 has 13 residues.

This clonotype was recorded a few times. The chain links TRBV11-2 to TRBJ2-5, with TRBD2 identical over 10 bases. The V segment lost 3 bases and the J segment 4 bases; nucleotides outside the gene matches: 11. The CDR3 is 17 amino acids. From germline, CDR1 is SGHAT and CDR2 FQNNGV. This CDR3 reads CASSFSQRGGRRETQYF. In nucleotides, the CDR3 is TGTGCCAGCAGCTTTAGTCAGCGGGGGGGCCGACGAGAGACCCAGTACTTC.

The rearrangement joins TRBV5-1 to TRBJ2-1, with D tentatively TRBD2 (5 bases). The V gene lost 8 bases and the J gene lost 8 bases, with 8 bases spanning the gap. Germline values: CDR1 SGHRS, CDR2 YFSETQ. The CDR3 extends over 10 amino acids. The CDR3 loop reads CASPSHEQFF. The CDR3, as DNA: TGCGCCAGTCCTAGCCATGAGCAGTTCTTC.

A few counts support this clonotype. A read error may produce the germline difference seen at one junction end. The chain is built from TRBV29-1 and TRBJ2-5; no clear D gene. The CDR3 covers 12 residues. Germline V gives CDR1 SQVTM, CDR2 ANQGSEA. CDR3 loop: CSVEGDPELMFF. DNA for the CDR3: TGCAGCGTTGAAGGTGACCCCGAGCTTATGTTCTTC.

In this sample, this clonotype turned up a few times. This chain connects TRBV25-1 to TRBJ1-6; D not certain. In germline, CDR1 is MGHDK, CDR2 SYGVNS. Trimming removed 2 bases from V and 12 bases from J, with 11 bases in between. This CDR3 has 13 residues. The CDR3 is CASSEVGFQPLHF. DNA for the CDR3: TGTGCCAGCAGTGAAGTTGGTTTTCAACCCCTCCACTTT.

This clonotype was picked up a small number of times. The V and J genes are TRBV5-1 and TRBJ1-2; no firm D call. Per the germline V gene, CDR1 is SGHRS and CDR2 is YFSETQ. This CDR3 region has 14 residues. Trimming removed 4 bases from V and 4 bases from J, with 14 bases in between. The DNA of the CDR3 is TGCGCCAGCAGCCCTGAGGACGGCTCCTATGGCTACACCTTC. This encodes CASSPEDGSYGYTF.

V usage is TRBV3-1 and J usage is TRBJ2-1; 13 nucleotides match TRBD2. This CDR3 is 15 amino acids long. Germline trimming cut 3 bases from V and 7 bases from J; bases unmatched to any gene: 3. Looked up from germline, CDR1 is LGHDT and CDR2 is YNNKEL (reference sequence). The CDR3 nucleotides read TGTGCCAGCAGCCAGACTAGCGGGAGGTCTAATGAGCAGTTCTTC. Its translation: CASSQTSGRSNEQFF.

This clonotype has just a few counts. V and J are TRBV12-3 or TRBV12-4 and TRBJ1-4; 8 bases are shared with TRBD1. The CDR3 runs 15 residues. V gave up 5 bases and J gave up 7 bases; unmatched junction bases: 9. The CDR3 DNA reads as TGTGCCAGCAGTCCAGGGGGCGGTGATAGTGAAAAACTGTTTTTT. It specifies CASSPGGGDSEKLFF.

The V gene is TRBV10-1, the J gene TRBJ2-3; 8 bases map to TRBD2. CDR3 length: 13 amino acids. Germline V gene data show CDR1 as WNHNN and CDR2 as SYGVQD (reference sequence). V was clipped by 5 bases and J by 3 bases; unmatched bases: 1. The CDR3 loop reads CASSREGTDTQYF. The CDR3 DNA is TGCGCCAGCAGTCGGGAGGGGACAGATACGCAGTATTTT.

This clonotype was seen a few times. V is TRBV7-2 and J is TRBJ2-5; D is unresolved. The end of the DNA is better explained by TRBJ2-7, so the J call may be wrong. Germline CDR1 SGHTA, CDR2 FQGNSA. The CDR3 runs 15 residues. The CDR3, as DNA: TGTGCCAGCAGCTTCAGACCTCTCGGACGTGGCGAGCAGTACTTC. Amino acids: CASSFRPLGRGEQYF.